This TCR beta chain was captured by sequencing in a study of T cells in Graves' hyperthyroidism and ophthalmopathy. Study-wide results and limits: Most thyroid clonotypes expanded above 0.001 appeared in blood too.

This clonotype turned up a few times. Its antigen is still unknown. A read error is possible here, since a much larger clone lies one base away. With 2 bases clipped from V and 4 bases from J, the junction kept 12 bases outside the gene matches. The CDR3 spans 17 residues. CDR1 SGHTA and CDR2 FQGNSA come from the germline V gene. RNA transcripts yielded amplified TCR beta CDR3 regions. TCR CDR3 underwent first-round RT-PCR with the HTBI primer set. In TCRdb, the multiplex PCR reads were re-called with MiXCR into one record per CDR3 protein. This table holds 500,000 to 750,000 distinct CDR3 sequences, 13% to 15% found once.

The clonotype originates from a young woman with Graves' ophthalmopathy. The sequencing sample was made of blood. This chain uses TRBV7-2 with TRBJ2-3; 7 nucleotides line up with TRBD2. CDR3 DNA: TGTGCCAGCAGCTTACTCGCGGGGGAGCCTAGCGCAGATACGCAGTATTTT. This sequence encodes CASSLLAGEPSADTQYF.